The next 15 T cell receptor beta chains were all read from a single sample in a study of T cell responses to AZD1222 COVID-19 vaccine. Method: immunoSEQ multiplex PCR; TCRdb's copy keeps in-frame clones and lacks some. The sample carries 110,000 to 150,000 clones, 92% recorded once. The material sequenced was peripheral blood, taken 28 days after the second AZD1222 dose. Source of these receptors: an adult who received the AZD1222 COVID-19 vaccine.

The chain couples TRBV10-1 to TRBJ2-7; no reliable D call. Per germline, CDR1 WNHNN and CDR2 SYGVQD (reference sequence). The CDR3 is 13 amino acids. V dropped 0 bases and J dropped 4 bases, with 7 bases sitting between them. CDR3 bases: TGCGCCAGCAGTGAGTCGGTGGCATACGAGCAGTACTTC. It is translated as CASSESVAYEQYF.

The CDR3 sequence: CASRDRVHYGYTF. In DNA form, the CDR3 reads TGTGCCAGCAGGGACAGGGTTCATTACGGCTACACCTTC. The V gene is TRBV28, the J gene TRBJ1-2; TRBD1 matches at 8 bases. This CDR3 is 13 amino acids long. Germline values: CDR1 MDHEN, CDR2 SYDVKM. Germline trimming cut 6 bases from V and 8 bases from J; bases unmatched to any gene: 8.

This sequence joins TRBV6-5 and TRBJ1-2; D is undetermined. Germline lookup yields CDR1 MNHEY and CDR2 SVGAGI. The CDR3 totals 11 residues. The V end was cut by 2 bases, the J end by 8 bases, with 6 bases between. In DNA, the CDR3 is TGTGCCAGCAGTTACCCGGGAGGCTACACCTTC. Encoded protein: CASSYPGGYTF.

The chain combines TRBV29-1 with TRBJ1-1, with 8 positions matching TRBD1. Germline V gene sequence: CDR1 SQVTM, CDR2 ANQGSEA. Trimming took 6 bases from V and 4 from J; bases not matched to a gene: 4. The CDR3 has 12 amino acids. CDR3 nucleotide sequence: TGCAGCGTAATCAGGGGGCCCACTGAAGCTTTCTTT. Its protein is CSVIRGPTEAFF.

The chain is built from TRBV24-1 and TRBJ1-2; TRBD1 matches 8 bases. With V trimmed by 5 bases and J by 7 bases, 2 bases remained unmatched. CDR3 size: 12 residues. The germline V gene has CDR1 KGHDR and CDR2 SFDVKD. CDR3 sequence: CATSAQGAGYTF. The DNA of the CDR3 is TGTGCCACCAGTGCCCAGGGGGCTGGCTACACCTTC.

CDR3 sequence reads: CASSLSSSYEQYF. In nucleotides, the CDR3 is TGTGCCAGCAGCCTATCTAGCTCCTACGAGCAGTACTTC. V gene TRBV7-9 combines with J gene TRBJ2-7; D call uncertain. CDR3 length: 13 residues. Germline CDR1 SEHNR, CDR2 FQNEAQ (reference sequence). V lost 5 bases to trimming and J lost 0 bases, with 8 bases between them.

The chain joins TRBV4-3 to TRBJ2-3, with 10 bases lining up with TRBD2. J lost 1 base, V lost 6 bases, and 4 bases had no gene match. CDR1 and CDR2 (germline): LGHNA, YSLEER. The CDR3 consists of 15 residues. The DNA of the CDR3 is TGCGCCAGCAGTGGCGGGACTAGCGGCACAGATACGCAGTATTTT. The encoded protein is CASSGGTSGTDTQYF.

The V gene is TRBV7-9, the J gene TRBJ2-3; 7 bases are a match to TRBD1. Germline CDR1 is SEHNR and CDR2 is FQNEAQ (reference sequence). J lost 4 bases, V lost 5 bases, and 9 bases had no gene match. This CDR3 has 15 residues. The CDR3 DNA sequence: TGTGCCAGCAGCCCCGGGACAGCTCCGGCAGATACGCAGTATTTT. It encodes CASSPGTAPADTQYF.

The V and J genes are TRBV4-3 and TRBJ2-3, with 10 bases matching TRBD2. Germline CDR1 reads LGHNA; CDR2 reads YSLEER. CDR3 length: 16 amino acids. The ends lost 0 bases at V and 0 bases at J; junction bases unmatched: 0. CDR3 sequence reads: CASSQETSGSTDTQYF. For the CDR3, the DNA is TGCGCCAGCAGCCAAGAGACTAGCGGGAGCACAGATACGCAGTATTTT.

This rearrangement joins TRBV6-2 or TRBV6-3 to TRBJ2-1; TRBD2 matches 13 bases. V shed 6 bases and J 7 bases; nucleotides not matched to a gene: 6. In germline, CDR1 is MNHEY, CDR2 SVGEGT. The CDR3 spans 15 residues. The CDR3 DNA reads TGTGCCAGCAGCCAAGGACTAGCGGGAGCAAATGAGCAGTTCTTC. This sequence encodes CASSQGLAGANEQFF.

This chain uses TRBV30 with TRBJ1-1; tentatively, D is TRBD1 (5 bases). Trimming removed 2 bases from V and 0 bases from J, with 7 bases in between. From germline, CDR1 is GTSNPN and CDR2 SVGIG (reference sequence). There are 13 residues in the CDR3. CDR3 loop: CAWSRGLNTEAFF. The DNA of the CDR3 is TGTGCCTGGAGTAGGGGCTTGAACACTGAAGCTTTCTTT.

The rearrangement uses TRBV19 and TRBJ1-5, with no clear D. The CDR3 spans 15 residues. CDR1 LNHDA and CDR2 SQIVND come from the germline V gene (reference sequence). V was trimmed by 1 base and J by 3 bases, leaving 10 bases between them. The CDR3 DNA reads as TGTGCCAGTAGTATAGTGGGAGACGCCAATCAGCCCCAGCATTTT. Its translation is CASSIVGDANQPQHF.

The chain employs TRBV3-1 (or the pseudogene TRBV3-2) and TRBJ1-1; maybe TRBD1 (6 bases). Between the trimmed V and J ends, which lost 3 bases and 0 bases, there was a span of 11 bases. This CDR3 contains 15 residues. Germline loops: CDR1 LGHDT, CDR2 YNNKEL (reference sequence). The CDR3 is CASSHEGQLNTEAFF. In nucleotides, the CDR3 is TGTGCCAGCAGCCACGAAGGACAGCTGAACACTGAAGCTTTCTTT.

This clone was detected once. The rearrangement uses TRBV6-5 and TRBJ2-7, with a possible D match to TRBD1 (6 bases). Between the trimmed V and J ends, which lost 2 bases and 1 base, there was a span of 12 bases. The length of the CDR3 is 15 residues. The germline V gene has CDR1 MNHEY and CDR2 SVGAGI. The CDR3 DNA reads TGTGCCAGCAGTTACACCGCAGGGGATTCCTACGAGCAGTACTTC. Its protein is CASSYTAGDSYEQYF.

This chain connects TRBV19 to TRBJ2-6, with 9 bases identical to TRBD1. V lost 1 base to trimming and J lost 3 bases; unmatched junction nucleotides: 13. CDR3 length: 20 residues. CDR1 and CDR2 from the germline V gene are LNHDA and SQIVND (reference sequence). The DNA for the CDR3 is TGTGCCAGTAGTATAGCTGGTACCGGGACAGGGTCGGTTGGGGCCAACGTCCTGACTTTC. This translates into CASSIAGTGTGSVGANVLTF. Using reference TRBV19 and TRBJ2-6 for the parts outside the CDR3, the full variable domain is DGGITQSPKYLFRKEGQNVTLSCEQNLNHDAMYWYRQDPGQGLRLIYYSQIVNDFQKGDIAEGYSVSREKKESFPLTVTSAQKNPTAFYLCASSIAGTGTGSVGANVLTFGAGSRLTVL.